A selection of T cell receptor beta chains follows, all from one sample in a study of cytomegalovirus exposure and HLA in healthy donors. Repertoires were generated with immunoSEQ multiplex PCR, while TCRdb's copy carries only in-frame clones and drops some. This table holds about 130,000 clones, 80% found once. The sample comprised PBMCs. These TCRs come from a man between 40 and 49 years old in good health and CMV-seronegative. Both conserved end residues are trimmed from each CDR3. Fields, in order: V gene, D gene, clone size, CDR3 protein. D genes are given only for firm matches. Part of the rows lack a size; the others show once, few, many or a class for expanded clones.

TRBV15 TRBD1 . ATSRGAGTGDTEAF
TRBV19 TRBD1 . ASSSPQRTGRWVVSNQPQH
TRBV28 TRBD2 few ASSRPGTSVGTGELF
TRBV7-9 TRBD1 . ASSLVGQGKETQY
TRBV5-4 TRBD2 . ASSSRLAGGSTDTQY
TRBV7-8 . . ASTPALMRTEAF
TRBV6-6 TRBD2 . ASSGGGAGVYNEQF
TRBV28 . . ASSSGPQGRGTNYGYT
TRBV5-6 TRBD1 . ASTAQGTNTGELF
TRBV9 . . ASSLRAGSPYEQY
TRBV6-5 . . ASRKLQEQF
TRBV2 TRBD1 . ASRETGAGELF
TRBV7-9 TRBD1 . ASSSLGDRASYGYT
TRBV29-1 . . SVEGGTTFYNEQF
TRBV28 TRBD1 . ASRRQGEVYGYT
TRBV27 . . AGPRADTQY
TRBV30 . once AWSVTHYEQY
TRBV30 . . AWSRQENTEAF
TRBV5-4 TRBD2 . ASSSLAGGSHPYEQY
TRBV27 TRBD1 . ASRGQGQSSGANVLT
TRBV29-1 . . SVDRVNTEAF
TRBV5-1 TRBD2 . ASSFVPAGVSGANVLT
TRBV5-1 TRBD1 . ASGGGQVGETQY
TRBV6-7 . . ATRAAGLYYEQY
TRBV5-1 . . ASSFGVSDSPLH
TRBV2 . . ASSGTVGNTIY
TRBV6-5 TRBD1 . ASSKGQANYGYT
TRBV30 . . AWSVGQRYT
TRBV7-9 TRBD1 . ASSLNRWDSQFQETQY
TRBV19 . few ASTDRFDEQF
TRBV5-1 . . ASSLDVGARYGYT
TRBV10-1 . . ASSVFGRQETQY
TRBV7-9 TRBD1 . ASSFGTGGTNSPLH
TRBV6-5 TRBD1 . ASSYSTGGGYEQY
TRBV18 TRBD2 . ASSPRGASTDTQY
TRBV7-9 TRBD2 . ASIILAGKAETQY
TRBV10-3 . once AIGGDTLDNQPQH
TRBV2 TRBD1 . ASSGLQGPYEQY
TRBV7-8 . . ASSLDGGGWT
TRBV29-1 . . SVAEHEETQY
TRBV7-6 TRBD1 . ASSSAGGVGTDTQY
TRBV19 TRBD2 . ASQLAGPNEQF
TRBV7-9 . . ASSSTGELF